Listed below are T cell receptor beta chains from one sample, sequenced in a study of regulatory T cells in long-lasting Graves disease. TCRdb fed the multiplex PCR reads into MiXCR, producing one record per CDR3 protein. The table includes roughly 450,000 distinct CDR3 sequences, less than 25% detected once. The sample here was peripheral blood mononuclear cells (PBMCs), taken when the disease was refractory, from a patient treated with antithyroid drugs. These receptors were collected from a female donor with Graves disease. Both conserved end residues are part of each CDR3.

TRBJ1-1	TRBV7-9	CASSLSLNAEAFF
TRBJ2-2	TRBV30	CAWIGVGTRYTGELFF
NA	TRBV28	CASSVEYSSYEQYF
TRBJ1-5	TRBV6-1	CASRSGNQPQHF
TRBJ2-6	TRBV11-2	CASSQKTPPGVGANVLTF
TRBJ2-7	TRBV7-9	CASSPIGRDAYEQYF
TRBJ2-5	TRBV28	CASSLKGIIGRQETQYF
TRBJ1-5	TRBV6-1	CASSERGHFSFDSNQPQHF
TRBJ2-3	TRBV10-3	CAITQGFSTDTQYF
TRBJ2-7	TRBV28	CASSPPTSGFPYEQYF
TRBJ2-1	TRBV29-1	CSVASQGGNEQFF
TRBJ1-4	TRBV7-9	CASSHEGGEDEKLFF
TRBJ1-4	TRBV6-1	CASNLRDRNEKLFF
TRBJ2-1	TRBV2	CASRHAGDNEQFF
TRBJ2-7	TRBV9	CASSVGDRGRWEQYF
NA	TRBV27	CASSSPSEWSSYNEQFF
TRBJ1-5	TRBV2	CASSETLGGNQPQHF
TRBJ2-3	TRBV28	CASSFMTSGTDTQYF
TRBJ1-1	TRBV18	CASSPIQVPLNTEAFF
TRBJ2-2	TRBV28	CASSLPELAGGTGELFF
TRBJ1-5	TRBV3-1	CASSQGTASNQPQHF
TRBJ2-2	TRBV10-3	CAISEPNTGELFF
TRBJ2-7	TRBV20-1	CSASDRGPTYEQYF
TRBJ1-2	TRBV6-1	CASSQPGTASVSYGYTF
TRBJ2-7	TRBV28	CASKLAGTYEQYF
TRBJ2-6	TRBV29-1	CSVYSLSGANVLTF
TRBJ1-1	TRBV30	CAWSVKSQGTEAFF
TRBJ2-3	TRBV6-2/TRBV6-3	CAAHRTGGSTDTQYF
TRBJ1-2	TRBV4-1	CASSQDRNRGPLDGYTF
TRBJ2-5	TRBV6-5	CASSYPVETQYF
TRBJ1-2	TRBV6-1	CASSRALGADYGYTF
TRBJ1-5	TRBV9	CASSVDPSNQPQHF
TRBJ1-3	TRBV6-1	CASSLPHSGNTIYF
TRBJ2-7	TRBV7-3	CASSFTGSTEQYF
TRBJ2-2	TRBV29-1	CSVESLRGNTGELFF
TRBJ2-5	TRBV11-2	CASRRPGGAQETQYF